This record looks at one T cell receptor beta chain sequence and its context. This CDR3 region has 15 residues. The V end lost 0 bases, the J end lost 9 bases, and 16 bases lay between the germline ends. Germline assignment: CDR1 SGHNT and CDR2 YYREEE (reference sequence). In the original analysis: Estimates of nucleated cell counts were drawn from the amplification of reference gene primers. Data came from immunoSEQ multiplex PCR; TCRdb stores just in-frame clones and leaves some out. That table furnishes V, J and clone size, whereas the DNA furnished D and trimming. The sample shows some 50,000 clones, about 87% of them seen only once. This specimen comes from a study of blood T cell repertoires in COVID-19. Across the study: Samples came from the United States, Italy and Spain, spanning acute and convalescent COVID-19. The cDNA or gDNA used as material had been derived from T cells, B-cell-depleted T cells, or PBMCs.

The chain carries TRBV5-4 and TRBJ2-1, with D hard to call. Sample: peripheral blood. This receptor was identified in a human donor in a cohort sampled during active COVID-19. The CDR3 sequence is CASSLAAPTPGEQFF. The CDR3 DNA reads as TGTGCCAGCAGCTTGGCGGCCCCGACCCCAGGTGAGCAGTTCTTC.